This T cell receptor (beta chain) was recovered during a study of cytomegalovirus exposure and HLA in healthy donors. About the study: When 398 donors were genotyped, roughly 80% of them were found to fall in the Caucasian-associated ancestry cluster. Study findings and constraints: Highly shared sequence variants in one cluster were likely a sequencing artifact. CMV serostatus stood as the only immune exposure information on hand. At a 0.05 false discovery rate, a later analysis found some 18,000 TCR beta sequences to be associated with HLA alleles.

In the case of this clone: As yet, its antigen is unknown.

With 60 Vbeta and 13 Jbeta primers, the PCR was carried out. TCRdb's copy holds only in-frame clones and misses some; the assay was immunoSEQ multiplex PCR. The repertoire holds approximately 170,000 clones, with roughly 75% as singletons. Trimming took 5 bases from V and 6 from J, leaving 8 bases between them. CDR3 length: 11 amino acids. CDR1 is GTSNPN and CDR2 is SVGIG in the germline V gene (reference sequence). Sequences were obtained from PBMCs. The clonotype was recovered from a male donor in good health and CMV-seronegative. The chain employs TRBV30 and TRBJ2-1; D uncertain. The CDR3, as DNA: TGTGCCTGGGAAGCCGCCAATGAGCAGTTCTTC. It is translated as CAWEAANEQFF.